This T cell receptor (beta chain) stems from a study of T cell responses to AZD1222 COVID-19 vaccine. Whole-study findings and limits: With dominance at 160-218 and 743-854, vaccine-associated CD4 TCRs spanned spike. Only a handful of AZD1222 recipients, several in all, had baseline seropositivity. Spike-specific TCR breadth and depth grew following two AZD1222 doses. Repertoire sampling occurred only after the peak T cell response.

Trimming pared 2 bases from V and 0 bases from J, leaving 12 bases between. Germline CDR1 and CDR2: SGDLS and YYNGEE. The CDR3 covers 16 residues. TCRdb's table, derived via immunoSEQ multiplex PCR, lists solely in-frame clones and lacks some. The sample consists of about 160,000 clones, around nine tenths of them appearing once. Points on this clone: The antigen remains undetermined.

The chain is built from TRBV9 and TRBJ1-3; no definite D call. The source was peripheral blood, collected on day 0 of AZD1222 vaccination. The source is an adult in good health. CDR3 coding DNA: TGTGCCAGCAGCGTTGACGGCGAACTCTCTGGAAACACCATATATTTT. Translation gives CASSVDGELSGNTIYF.